The T cell receptor (beta chain) described here comes from a study of metastatic and nonmetastatic thyroid tumors. In the study overall: Repertoire comparisons spanned blood and tumor or nodule tissue from malignant and benign thyroid patients. Study results and limitations: A significant increase in TCR beta diversity was reportedly seen in malignant thyroid tumors relative to benign nodules, in blood and tumor.

The sample holds many counts of this clone. Antigen: not known. In the authors' workflow: To classify distant metastasis in papillary thyroid cancer, a model was built from CDR3 differences across clinicopathological groups. TCRdb redid the clone calls on the PCR reads using MiXCR. The V and J calls here are based on TCRdb, not the publication. The sample has over 70,000 clones, around 18% seen once; the top ten hold roughly 13%. Thyroid surgery was preceded by no treatment in any patient. Sequencing was done on a sample of blood. The clonotype was recovered from a female donor with papillary thyroid cancer or a benign thyroid nodule (not recorded which). Some clones in this sample may be carry-over from other donors' samples.

CDR3 residues: CASSTGLAGSGANVLTF. CDR3 bases: TGTGCCAGTAGTACGGGACTAGCGGGATCTGGGGCCAACGTCCTGACTTTC. This chain joins TRBV19 and TRBJ2-6; 13 positions agree with TRBD2. The CDR3 is 17 amino acids. Germline CDR1 and CDR2: LNHDA and SQIVND (reference sequence). V trimming: 4 bases; J trimming: 1 base; junction bases outside the gene matches: 1.